This passage covers 12 T cell receptor beta chains from one sample sequenced in a study of OX40 agonist ivuxolimab in advanced cancers. The method was immunoSEQ multiplex PCR; TCRdb's version includes in-frame clones alone and lacks a portion of them. Found here are over 35,000 clones, about 80% of them singletons; the top ten hold over 3.5%. Source: CD4+ or CD8+ T cells sorted from blood, taken in a trial of the OX40 agonist ivuxolimab. The receptors derive from an adult with an advanced solid tumor such as melanoma, head and neck, liver or kidney cancer.

The rearrangement links TRBV28 to TRBJ1-6; 8 nucleotides align to TRBD1. Trimming removed 2 bases from V and 8 bases from J; junction bases left unmatched: 5. The CDR3 is 15 amino acids. Germline CDR1 reads MDHEN; CDR2 reads SYDVKM. The CDR3 bases are TGTGCCAGCAGTTTAGGCCAGGGGGCGTATTCACCCCTCCACTTT. Translated: CASSLGQGAYSPLHF.

V and J are TRBV27 and TRBJ1-2, with D possibly matching TRBD1 (5 bases). CDR3 length: 15 amino acids. Germline loops: CDR1 MNHEY, CDR2 SMNVEV (reference sequence). V shed 6 bases and J shed 4 bases, with 18 bases lying between them. The CDR3 sequence is CASSLTAGSSYGYTF. CDR3 DNA: TGTGCCAGCAGCCTAACTGCAGGGTCTAGCTATGGCTACACCTTC.

For the CDR3, the DNA is TGTGCCAGCAGCGTGACGGAGATGAACACTGAAGCTTTCTTT. It is translated as CASSVTEMNTEAFF. The rearrangement links TRBV11-2 to TRBJ1-1; D ambiguous. This CDR3 is 14 amino acids long. Germline values: CDR1 SGHAT, CDR2 FQNNGV. Deletions cut 5 bases from V and 0 bases from J, with 10 bases between. The entire variable domain, with the rest obtained from reference TRBV11-2 and TRBJ1-1, is as follows: EAGVAQSPRYKIIEKRQSVAFWCNPISGHATLYWYQQILGQGPKLLIQFQNNGVVDDSQLPKDRFSAERLKGVDSTLKIQPAKLEDSAVYLCASSVTEMNTEAFFGQGTRLTVV.

The chain uses TRBV5-1 and TRBJ2-5, with 15 nucleotides matching TRBD2. The CDR3 has 16 residues. The junction had 2 bases not matched to a gene; V was cut back by 0 bases and J by 5 bases. CDR1 and CDR2 (germline): SGHRS, YFSETQ. CDR3 bases: TGCGCCAGCAGCTTGGCCGGGACTAGCGGGGGGGAGACCCAGTACTTC. Its translation is CASSLAGTSGGETQYF.

The V call is TRBV5-1, the J call TRBJ2-2, with D tentatively TRBD1 or TRBD2 (6 bases each). The CDR3 is 13 amino acids. V was clipped by 4 bases and J by 7 bases, with 11 bases between them. The germline V gene has CDR1 SGHRS and CDR2 YFSETQ. The CDR3 DNA is TGCGCCAGCAGCGTCAAGGGGGGCGGGGAGCTGTTTTTT. This codes for CASSVKGGGELFF.

This clone was counted once. V is TRBV7-2 and J is TRBJ2-7; 11 bases are a match to TRBD1. The J segment lost 5 bases and the V segment lost 5 bases, leaving 8 bases of the junction unmatched. The CDR3 has 15 amino acids. From germline, CDR1 is SGHTA and CDR2 FQGNSA. CDR3 sequence reads: CASSRGGQGADEQYF. In DNA, the CDR3 is TGTGCCAGCAGCCGCGGCGGACAGGGGGCAGACGAGCAGTACTTC.

The chain is built from TRBV25-1 and TRBJ1-2; no reliable D call. V dropped 4 bases and J dropped 4 bases, with 13 bases sitting between them. Germline assignment: CDR1 MGHDK and CDR2 SYGVNS. The CDR3 has 14 amino acids. This CDR3 reads CASSALGFSYGYTF. CDR3 DNA sequence: TGTGCCAGCAGTGCATTGGGTTTTTCCTATGGCTACACCTTC.

The rearrangement links TRBV28 to TRBJ1-2, with unresolved D. The CDR3 is made up of 19 amino acids. Trimming removed 2 bases at V and 1 base at J, with 23 bases between. CDR1 and CDR2 from the germline V gene are MDHEN and SYDVKM. The CDR3 loop reads CASSLVSPPVAGRNYGYTF. The CDR3 bases are TGTGCCAGCAGTTTAGTATCTCCGCCCGTGGCTGGACGTAACTATGGCTACACCTTC.

In regard to this clone: One junction end does not reproduce the germline sequence, and a read error may be involved. J is TRBJ2-7 and V is TRBV7-2, with unresolved D. Germline CDR1 is SGHTA and CDR2 is FQGNSA. The CDR3 totals 15 residues. The CDR3 reads CASSQEGQAPSEQYF. The CDR3 DNA follows: TGCGCCAGCAGCCAAGAAGGGCAAGCCCCCTCCGAGCAGTACTTC.

This sequence joins TRBV5-4 and TRBJ1-2, with 8 bases identical to TRBD1. The CDR3 extends over 15 amino acids. Germline V lookup: CDR1 SGHNT, CDR2 YYREEE (reference sequence). V was clipped by 0 bases and J by 5 bases; unmatched bases: 6. The CDR3 loop reads CASSLGGQGRYGYTF. The CDR3 DNA follows: TGTGCCAGCAGCTTGGGAGGACAGGGAAGGTATGGCTACACCTTC.

The J gene is TRBJ1-1, the V gene TRBV5-6; D is unclear. The V end lost 0 bases, the J end lost 7 bases, and 10 bases lay between the germline ends. Germline V CDR1 and CDR2: SGHDT, YYEEEE. The CDR3 covers 13 residues. CDR3: CASSLAAVFEAFF. The CDR3 nucleotides are TGTGCCAGCAGCTTGGCCGCGGTATTTGAAGCTTTCTTT.

This chain uses TRBV30 with TRBJ1-2; perhaps TRBD1 as D (5 bases). CDR1 and CDR2 (germline): GTSNPN, SVGIG (reference sequence). The CDR3 loop spans 13 amino acids. V was cut by 0 bases and J by 4 bases, with 9 bases left in between. CDR3 protein: CAWSVSQGYGYTF. For the CDR3, the DNA is TGTGCCTGGAGTGTATCCCAGGGCTATGGCTACACCTTC.